This T cell receptor beta chain emerged from a study of T cells after yellow fever vaccination. Findings and limits, study-wide: Reappearance after the booster was observed for most primary-vaccination clones (roughly 96% CD4, over 70% CD8). A weaker secondary response peaked on day 5, the primary on day 15. Abundant clonotypes from the bulk population could have been carried over as contaminants into FACS-sorted repertoires.

In regard to this clonotype: No antigen is known for it.

The junction had 7 bases not matched to a gene; V was cut back by 0 bases and J by 4 bases. CDR3 size: 15 residues. The germline V gene has CDR1 DFQATT and CDR2 SNEGSKA (reference sequence). In making TCR cDNA, 5'RACE template switching added a universal primer site and UMIs to it. TCRdb re-called the 5' RACE reads through MiXCR, storing one row per CDR3 protein. The sample includes approximately 510,000 distinct CDR3 sequences, less than 25% of them seen just once. This rearrangement joins TRBV20-1 to TRBJ1-1; TRBD1 matches at 8 bases. This sequence was found in a man aged 18 to 29 who received the YFV17D yellow fever vaccine. The sequences come from PBMCs, collected 21 days after the first yellow fever vaccination. CDR3 DNA: TGCAGTGCTAGAGATCTAAACAGGGGGAGCACTGAAGCTTTCTTT. Translated, it gives CSARDLNRGSTEAFF.